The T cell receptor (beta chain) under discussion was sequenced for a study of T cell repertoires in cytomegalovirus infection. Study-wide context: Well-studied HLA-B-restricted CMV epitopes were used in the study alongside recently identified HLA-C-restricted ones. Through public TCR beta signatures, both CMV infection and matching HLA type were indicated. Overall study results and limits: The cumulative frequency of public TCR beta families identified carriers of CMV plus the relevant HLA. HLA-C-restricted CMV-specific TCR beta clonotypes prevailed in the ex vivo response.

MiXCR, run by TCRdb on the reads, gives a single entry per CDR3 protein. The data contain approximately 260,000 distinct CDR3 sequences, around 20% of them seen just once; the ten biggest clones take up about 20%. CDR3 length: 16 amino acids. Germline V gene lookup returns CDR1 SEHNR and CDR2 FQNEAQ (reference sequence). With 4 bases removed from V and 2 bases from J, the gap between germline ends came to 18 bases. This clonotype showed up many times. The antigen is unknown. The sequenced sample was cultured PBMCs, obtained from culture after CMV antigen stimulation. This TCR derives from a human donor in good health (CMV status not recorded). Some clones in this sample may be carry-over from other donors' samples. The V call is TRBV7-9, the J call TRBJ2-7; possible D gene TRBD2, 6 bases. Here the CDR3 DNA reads TGTGCCAGCAGCTCAAATCGGGAGAAGCTTCCCTACGAGCAGTACTTC. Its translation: CASSSNREKLPYEQYF.